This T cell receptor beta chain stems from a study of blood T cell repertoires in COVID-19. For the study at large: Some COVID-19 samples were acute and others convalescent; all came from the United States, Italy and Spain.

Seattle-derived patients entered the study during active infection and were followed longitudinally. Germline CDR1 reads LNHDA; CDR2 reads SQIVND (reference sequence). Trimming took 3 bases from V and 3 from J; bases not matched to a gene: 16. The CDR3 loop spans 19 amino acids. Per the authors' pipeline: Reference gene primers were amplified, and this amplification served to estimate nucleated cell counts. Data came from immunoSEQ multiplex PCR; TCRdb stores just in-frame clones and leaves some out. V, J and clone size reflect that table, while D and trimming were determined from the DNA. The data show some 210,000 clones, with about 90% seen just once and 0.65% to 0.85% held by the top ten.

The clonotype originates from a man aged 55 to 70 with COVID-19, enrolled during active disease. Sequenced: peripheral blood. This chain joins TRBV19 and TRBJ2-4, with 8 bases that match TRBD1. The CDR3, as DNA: TGTGCCAGTAGTATCTCCCACCTGACAGGGGCTGGGGACAAAAACATTCAGTACTTC. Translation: CASSISHLTGAGDKNIQYF.